Shown below are 26 T cell receptor beta chains from a single sample sequenced in a study of metastatic and nonmetastatic thyroid tumors. MiXCR reprocessed the PCR reads for TCRdb. Among tens of thousands of clones listed, more than 20% were seen once. All patients reached thyroid surgery having received no treatment beforehand. Sequencing was done on a sample of tumor tissue. The receptor set was obtained from a female donor with papillary thyroid cancer or a benign thyroid nodule (not recorded which). Some clones in this sample may be carry-over from other donors' samples.

As to this clone: A much more abundant neighbour one base away suggests this may be a read error. The chain uses TRBV20-1 and TRBJ1-5; tentative D call: TRBD1 (5 bases). Germline V gene lookup returns CDR1 DFQATT and CDR2 SNEGSKA (reference sequence). This CDR3 contains 14 residues. CDR3 residues: CSATQGEGHHPQHF. Written as DNA, the CDR3 is TGCAGTGCTACCCAAGGGGAAGGACATCATCCCCAGCATTTT.

This clone was counted a few times. The chain employs TRBV6-1 and TRBJ1-6; TRBD1 agrees at 7 bases. CDR3 length: 14 amino acids. The germline V gene encodes CDR1 MNHNS and CDR2 SASEGT. V gave up 3 bases and J gave up 7 bases; unmatched junction bases: 3. CDR3 in DNA: TGTGCCAGCAGTGAGGGGACAGAGAATTCACCCCTCCACTTT. Its protein product is CASSEGTENSPLHF.

This clone has ten or more counts. The rearrangement links TRBV28 to TRBJ1-3; D ambiguous. Germline lookup yields CDR1 MDHEN and CDR2 SYDVKM. Between the trimmed V and J ends, which lost 2 bases and 2 bases, there was a span of 10 bases. The CDR3 is 15 residues long. Here the CDR3 reads CASSLEYVPGNTIYF. The DNA of the CDR3 is TGTGCCAGCAGTTTAGAGTACGTGCCTGGAAACACCATATATTTT.

This chain connects TRBV14 to TRBJ2-7; D unresolved. V lost 2 bases and J lost 3, with 11 bases in between. Per the germline V gene, CDR1 is SGHDN and CDR2 is FVKESK. The CDR3 runs to 14 residues. The CDR3 reads CASSQSRTNYEQYF. The DNA for the CDR3 is TGTGCCAGCAGCCAATCCAGGACCAACTACGAGCAGTACTTC. The complete variable domain, with remaining parts taken from reference TRBV14 and TRBJ2-7, reads EAGVTQFPSHSVIEKGQTVTLRCDPISGHDNLYWYRRVMGKEIKFLLHFVKESKQDESGMPNNRFLAERTGGTYSTLKVQPAELEDSGVYFCASSQSRTNYEQYFGPGTRLTVT.

Many counts were recorded for this clone. Other DNA sequences of this sample code for an identical CDR3. The chain is built from TRBV10-2 and TRBJ1-5; D is uncertain. Trimming took 4 bases from V and 7 from J, leaving 11 bases between them. CDR3 length equals 13 residues. Germline values: CDR1 WSHSY, CDR2 SAAADI. The chain's CDR3 is CASSVGVSQPQHF. CDR3 nucleotides: TGCGCCAGCAGTGTTGGGGTTTCACAGCCCCAGCATTTT.

The chain carries TRBV5-1 and TRBJ1-2, with D maybe TRBD1 (6 bases). This CDR3 has 14 amino acids. V dropped 4 bases and J dropped 4 bases, with 14 bases sitting between them. CDR1 is SGHRS, CDR2 YFSETQ, per germline. The CDR3 reads CASSHVQGSYGYTF. Here the CDR3 DNA reads TGCGCCAGCAGCCATGTACAGGGAAGCTATGGCTACACCTTC.

This clone came up once. This chain joins TRBV6-1 and TRBJ1-1; D remains ambiguous. The CDR3 is 13 residues long. The germline V gene encodes CDR1 MNHNS and CDR2 SASEGT. With 6 bases removed from V and 1 base from J, the gap between germline ends came to 9 bases. The CDR3 loop is CASRASRNTEAFF. The DNA of the CDR3 is TGTGCCAGCAGGGCCAGCCGGAACACTGAAGCTTTCTTT.

The chain recombines TRBV20-1 with TRBJ1-2, with 8 bases aligning to TRBD1. The CDR3 runs 11 residues. The germline CDR1 and CDR2 sequences are DFQATT and SNEGSKA (reference sequence). The junction had 4 bases not matched to a gene; V was cut back by 5 bases and J by 8 bases. CDR3: CSARQGCGYTF. The DNA for the CDR3 is TGCAGTGCTCGACAGGGGTGCGGCTACACCTTC.

Points on this clone: Germline and junction disagree at one end, which may indicate a read error. The chain has TRBV11-2 and TRBJ2-7; 10 nucleotides agree with TRBD1. In germline, CDR1 is SGHAT, CDR2 FQNNGV. The CDR3 length is 16 residues. CDR3 bases: TGTGCCAGCAGAACCGGGACAGGGGCCAACTCCTACGAGCAATACTTC. Protein: CASRTGTGANSYEQYF.

This clone has a handful of counts. The V gene is TRBV20-1, the J gene TRBJ2-7; TRBD1 is a possible D gene (6 bases). Germline CDR1 DFQATT, CDR2 SNEGSKA (reference sequence). V shed 0 bases and J shed 7 bases, with 19 bases lying between them. CDR3 length: 15 residues. In DNA, the CDR3 is TGCAGTGCTAGAGATAATGTCCGGACCACAGGGGAGCAGTACTTC. This translates into CSARDNVRTTGEQYF.

This clone was counted ten times or more. Other nucleotide sequences in the sample specify the same CDR3. The chain uses TRBV4-1 and TRBJ1-2; the match to TRBD1 covers 7 bases. CDR1 and CDR2 (germline): MGHRA, YSYEKL. This CDR3 has 14 residues. J gave up 5 bases and V 0 bases, and 3 bases lay outside the gene matches. CDR3 in DNA: TGCGCCAGCAGCCAAGAGGACAGGCTTTATGGCTACACCTTC. Translated, it gives CASSQEDRLYGYTF.

The chain combines TRBV7-8 with TRBJ1-2, with 7 bases matching TRBD1. Per the germline V gene, CDR1 is SGHVS and CDR2 is FQNEAQ. V lost 0 bases and J lost 2; bases outside the gene matches: 0. The length of the CDR3 is 14 residues. The CDR3 spells CASSLAGGNYGYTF. The CDR3 DNA follows: TGTGCCAGCAGCTTAGCAGGGGGCAACTATGGCTACACCTTC.

This clone was seen only a few times. The V call is TRBV12-3 or TRBV12-4, the J call TRBJ1-1; D unresolved. The CDR3 spans 14 residues. With 6 bases removed from V and 4 bases from J, the gap between germline ends came to 15 bases. The CDR3 spells CASSPFQVSTEAFF. For the CDR3, the DNA is TGTGCCAGCAGCCCATTTCAGGTTTCCACTGAAGCTTTCTTT.

This clone was seen at least ten times. J is TRBJ2-1 and V is TRBV11-2, with D possibly TRBD2 on 6 matching bases. Germline CDR1 SGHAT, CDR2 FQNNGV. There are 13 residues in the CDR3. V lost 3 bases and J 5 bases, leaving 8 bases between the germline ends. CDR3 protein: CASSLLAHNEQFF. CDR3 coding DNA: TGTGCCAGCAGCTTGCTAGCGCACAATGAGCAGTTCTTC.

This clone was counted many times. The chain recombines TRBV6-1 with TRBJ1-3, with D maybe TRBD1 (5 bases). The CDR3 covers 14 residues. Germline CDR1 is MNHNS and CDR2 is SASEGT. V lost 9 bases, J lost 6 bases, and 18 bases lay in between. The CDR3 nucleotides read TGTGCCAGTACCTCCGCGGGACGGACAAACACCATATATTTT. This codes for CASTSAGRTNTIYF.

This clone was seen only once. The rearrangement uses TRBV20-1 and TRBJ2-7; 10 nucleotides align to TRBD1. This CDR3 is built from 14 residues. Looked up from germline, CDR1 is DFQATT and CDR2 is SNEGSKA (reference sequence). V gave up 6 bases and J gave up 4 bases; unmatched junction bases: 9. CDR3 in amino acids: CSATDPGQGYEQYF. As DNA, the CDR3 is TGCAGTGCAACTGACCCGGGACAGGGGTACGAGCAGTACTTC.

This clone was picked up many times. The chain combines TRBV7-3 with TRBJ2-7; 10 nucleotides agree with TRBD1. Unmatched junction bases numbered 2, after V lost 5 bases and J lost 4 bases. Germline V gives CDR1 SGHTA, CDR2 FQGTGA. CDR3 length equals 13 residues. The chain's CDR3 is CASSPGQGYEQYF. CDR3 nucleotides: TGTGCCAGCAGCCCGGGACAGGGGTACGAGCAGTACTTC.

This clone appeared many times. The V and J genes are TRBV30 and TRBJ2-1; 7 nucleotides align to TRBD2. J lost 10 bases, V lost 1 base, and 7 bases had no gene match. CDR1 is GTSNPN, CDR2 SVGIG, per germline (reference sequence). This CDR3 comprises 13 residues. DNA for the CDR3: TGTGCCTGGAGTGGGGACTATAACACCGAGCAGTTCTTC. Encoded protein: CAWSGDYNTEQFF.

This clone came up a few times. One base away lies a much larger clone, so this may be a sequencing read error. In this CDR3 the conserved last residue, phenylalanine or tryptophan, is missing, so a read error is likely. The chain joins TRBV19 to TRBJ2-3; D gene unclear. The CDR3 has 13 residues. CDR1 is LNHDA and CDR2 is SQIVND in the germline V gene (reference sequence). V was cut by 10 bases and J by 2 bases, with 13 bases left in between. CDR3 sequence reads: CATSSRNTDTQYL. CDR3 bases: TGTGCCACCTCATCTAGAAACACAGATACGCAGTATCTT.

This clone was seen repeatedly, ten times or more. The chain uses TRBV11-2 and TRBJ1-4, with no clear D. Trimming left V 0 bases short and J 5 bases short, with 10 bases between. CDR1 SGHAT and CDR2 FQNNGV come from the germline V gene. The CDR3 consists of 15 residues. The CDR3 nucleotides are TGTGCCAGCAGCTTAGATTGGGCAGCGAATGAAAAACTGTTTTTT. As protein: CASSLDWAANEKLFF.

V gene TRBV20-1 combines with J gene TRBJ1-3, with a weak D call TRBD1 (5 bases). Germline V gives CDR1 DFQATT, CDR2 SNEGSKA (reference sequence). Trimming pared 6 bases from V and 0 bases from J, leaving 12 bases between. This CDR3 has 14 residues. CDR3 loop: CSAGTVLSGNTIYF. CDR3 bases: TGCAGTGCCGGGACGGTTCTCTCTGGAAACACCATATATTTT.

This clone is termed medium-sized. The chain employs TRBV6-1 and TRBJ1-1, with 7 bases fitting TRBD1. The junction had 7 bases not matched to a gene; V was cut back by 5 bases and J by 4 bases. The CDR3 is 14 amino acids. CDR1 MNHNS and CDR2 SASEGT come from the germline V gene. CDR3 sequence: CASSLQGIATEAFF. In DNA form, the CDR3 reads TGTGCCAGCAGTTTACAGGGGATCGCCACTGAAGCTTTCTTT.

This clone was picked up a small number of times. The rearrangement links TRBV6-1 to TRBJ1-5, with TRBD1 as a possible D gene (6 bases). There are 13 residues in the CDR3. The V end was cut by 6 bases, the J end by 6 bases, with 12 bases between. Germline lookup yields CDR1 MNHNS and CDR2 SASEGT. The CDR3 is CASSGGGRQPQHF. As DNA, the CDR3 is TGTGCCAGCAGCGGAGGGGGTCGTCAGCCCCAGCATTTT.

This clone occurred many times. This chain connects TRBV5-1 to TRBJ1-1; no clear D gene. V lost 4 bases to trimming and J lost 3 bases, with 10 bases between them. This CDR3 contains 13 residues. The germline gives CDR1 SGHRS, CDR2 YFSETQ. CDR3 sequence reads: CASSPSQYTEAFF. CDR3 DNA sequence: TGCGCCAGCAGCCCGTCCCAGTACACTGAAGCTTTCTTT. Complete variable domain (other parts from reference TRBV5-1 and TRBJ1-1): KAGVTQTPRYLIKTRGQQVTLSCSPISGHRSVSWYQQTPGQGLQFLFEYFSETQRNKGNFPGRFSGRQFSNSRSEMNVSTLELGDSALYLCASSPSQYTEAFFGQGTRLTVV.

This clone was detected only a few times. The rearrangement links TRBV28 to TRBJ2-7; tentatively, D is TRBD2 (5 bases). The germline V gene has CDR1 MDHEN and CDR2 SYDVKM. The V and J ends lost 6 bases and 5 bases respectively, with 23 bases between them. The CDR3 loop spans 16 amino acids. The CDR3 bases are TGTGCCAGCAGCTCACTAGAACCCCGTTACTCTGACGAGCAGTACTTC. It encodes CASSSLEPRYSDEQYF.

This clone was recorded at least ten times. The rearrangement joins TRBV4-1 to TRBJ1-4; no firm D call. The CDR3 runs to 15 residues. With 0 bases removed from V and 8 bases from J, the gap between germline ends came to 13 bases. The germline gives CDR1 MGHRA, CDR2 YSYEKL. The CDR3: CASSQELLISEKLFF. The CDR3 DNA sequence: TGCGCCAGCAGCCAAGAACTCCTAATATCGGAAAAACTGTTTTTT.